Presented here are 20 T cell receptor beta chains from one specimen sequenced in a study of PD-L1 blockade in urothelial cancer. Libraries were prepared by immunoSEQ multiplex PCR; TCRdb keeps only in-frame clonotypes and omits some of them. The sample carries about 38,000 clones, around four fifths recorded once. The time point denotes: pretreatment peripheral blood. This material consisted of PBMCs, taken around atezolizumab (anti-PD-L1) treatment. These TCRs come from a man at least 80 years old with urothelial cancer.

This clone has just one count. V and J are TRBV6-5 and TRBJ1-2, with 12 bases lining up with TRBD1. Germline assignment: CDR1 MNHEY and CDR2 SVGAGI. J lost 7 bases, V lost 0 bases, and 3 bases had no gene match. CDR3 size: 15 residues. CDR3 sequence: CASSYSGQGAVGYTF. CDR3 DNA sequence: TGTGCCAGCAGTTACTCGGGACAGGGGGCGGTTGGCTACACCTTC.

The chain is built from TRBV30 and TRBJ1-3; no definite D call. This CDR3 has 16 amino acids. The germline CDR1 and CDR2 sequences are GTSNPN and SVGIG (reference sequence). The V end was cut by 0 bases, the J end by 0 bases, with 12 bases between. The CDR3 DNA sequence: TGTGCCTGGAGTGTGGAGGCTCCCATCTCTGGAAACACCATATATTTT. Protein product: CAWSVEAPISGNTIYF.

This sequence joins TRBV11-2 and TRBJ2-1, with D unclear. Looked up from germline, CDR1 is SGHAT and CDR2 is FQNNGV. The length of the CDR3 is 16 residues. V was trimmed by 1 base and J by 1 base, leaving 11 bases between them. The CDR3 region is CASSLGVYRSYNEQFF. As DNA, the CDR3 is TGTGCCAGCAGCTTAGGTGTGTATCGGTCCTACAATGAGCAGTTCTTC.

The rearrangement joins TRBV7-2 to TRBJ2-2; D ambiguous. V lost 5 bases and J 4 bases, leaving 8 bases between the germline ends. In germline, CDR1 is SGHTA, CDR2 FQGNSA. The CDR3 spans 13 residues. The CDR3 spells CASSTGITGELFF. DNA for the CDR3: TGTGCCAGCAGCACGGGTATCACCGGGGAGCTGTTTTTT. Full variable domain (rest looked up from reference TRBV7-2 and TRBJ2-2): GAGVSQSPSNKVTEKGKDVELRCDPISGHTALYWYRQSLGQGLEFLIYFQGNSAPDKSGLPSDRFSAERTGGSVSTLTIQRTQQEDSAVYLCASSTGITGELFFGEGSRLTVL.

V and J are TRBV29-1 and TRBJ2-1; D gene ambiguous. Trimming took off 0 bases at V and 6 bases at J, with 3 bases between the two ends. Germline V gives CDR1 SQVTM, CDR2 ANQGSEA. The CDR3 length is 11 residues. The CDR3 region is CSVEDLNEQFF. The CDR3 DNA reads TGCAGCGTTGAAGATCTCAATGAGCAGTTCTTC.

The J gene is TRBJ2-3, the V gene TRBV29-1; 7 nucleotides match TRBD2. The CDR3 is 12 residues long. The germline CDR1 and CDR2 sequences are SQVTM and ANQGSEA. Trimming at V came to 7 bases and at J to 2 bases, leaving 3 bases not matched to a gene. CDR3 coding DNA: TGCAGCGCAGCGGGGTCCACAGATACGCAGTATTTT. Protein product: CSAAGSTDTQYF.

The rearrangement links TRBV14 to TRBJ1-1; D ambiguous. Germline values: CDR1 SGHDN, CDR2 FVKESK. V was trimmed by 3 bases and J by 7 bases, leaving 12 bases between them. CDR3 size: 13 residues. The CDR3 bases are TGTGCCAGCAGCCAGCTACGAGGTTTTGAAGCTTTCTTT. Protein: CASSQLRGFEAFF.

The chain joins TRBV29-1 to TRBJ2-3; 12 bases match TRBD2. V lost 1 base and J lost 7; bases outside the gene matches: 0. The CDR3 spans 13 residues. The V gene's germline CDR1 is SQVTM and CDR2 ANQGSEA. CDR3 DNA sequence: TGCAGCGTTGAAGGGACTAGCGGGAATACGCAGTATTTT. Translated: CSVEGTSGNTQYF.

A single count supports this clone. This chain links TRBV5-1 with TRBJ1-2; D uncertain. CDR1 and CDR2 (germline): SGHRS, YFSETQ. The V gene lost 3 bases and the J gene lost 4 bases, with 13 bases spanning the gap. The CDR3 runs to 14 residues. CDR3 bases: TGCGCCAGCAGCTCCAATCAAGCTGGCTATGGCTACACCTTC. Translated: CASSSNQAGYGYTF.

V and J are TRBV19 and TRBJ2-5, with D possibly TRBD2 on 5 matching bases. CDR3 size: 14 residues. CDR1 is LNHDA and CDR2 is SQIVND in the germline V gene (reference sequence). The V end was cut by 5 bases, the J end by 5 bases, with 15 bases between. The CDR3 spells CASSPSTGSETQYF. In DNA form, the CDR3 reads TGTGCCAGTAGTCCCAGTACGGGGTCGGAGACCCAGTACTTC.

The chain carries TRBV19 and TRBJ2-1; TRBD1 matches 12 bases. The length of the CDR3 is 16 residues. V lost 5 bases, J lost 7 bases, and 9 bases stayed unmatched. CDR1 LNHDA and CDR2 SQIVND come from the germline V gene (reference sequence). CDR3 in amino acids: CASSAPRDRGPNEQFF. The CDR3 bases are TGTGCCAGTAGTGCCCCCCGGGACAGGGGGCCTAATGAGCAGTTCTTC.

This clone was seen a single time. The chain combines TRBV7-8 with TRBJ2-7; TRBD1 aligns across 7 bases. CDR3 length: 16 amino acids. Trimming cost V 0 bases and J 3 bases; bases outside gene matches: 8. The germline V gene encodes CDR1 SGHVS and CDR2 FQNEAQ. CDR3 DNA sequence: TGTGCCAGCAGCTTAGCCCTCAAGACAGGGAGCTACGAGCAGTACTTC. Protein sequence: CASSLALKTGSYEQYF.

The J gene is TRBJ2-7, the V gene TRBV5-4; 8 nucleotides line up with TRBD2. V dropped 2 bases and J dropped 2; count of bases not matched to a gene: 9. Germline lookup yields CDR1 SGHNT and CDR2 YYREEE (reference sequence). CDR3 length: 16 residues. The CDR3 DNA follows: TGTGCCAGCAGCTTAGGTAGCGGGATTAACCCCTACGAGCAGTACTTC. Residues: CASSLGSGINPYEQYF.

The chain couples TRBV5-1 to TRBJ2-1; 11 bases match TRBD1. Looked up from germline, CDR1 is SGHRS and CDR2 is YFSETQ. The CDR3 is 16 amino acids. V was clipped by 4 bases and J by 7 bases; unmatched bases: 10. DNA for the CDR3: TGCGCCAGCAGCAAGGGGGACAGGGGGAATGTGAATGAGCAGTTCTTC. Translation gives CASSKGDRGNVNEQFF.

The chain couples TRBV7-9 to TRBJ1-2; a weak D match, TRBD1 (6 bases). CDR1 and CDR2 (germline): SEHNR, FQNEAQ (reference sequence). CDR3 length equals 16 residues. The V end was cut by 4 bases, the J end by 5 bases, with 20 bases between. The CDR3 region has the DNA TGTGCCAGCAGCTCCTGGACAGCCGACCGCAGATATGGCTACACCTTC. Residues: CASSSWTADRRYGYTF.

V and J are TRBV19 and TRBJ2-3; 7 nucleotides match TRBD2. The CDR3 is made up of 14 amino acids. J was trimmed by 6 bases and V by 7 bases; bases with no gene match: 10. Germline V gene sequence: CDR1 LNHDA, CDR2 SQIVND (reference sequence). The CDR3 DNA reads as TGTGCCAGTACCCGGCAGCGGGAAACCGATACGCAGTATTTT. This codes for CASTRQRETDTQYF.

The chain links TRBV7-2 to TRBJ2-1, with D possibly TRBD1 on 6 matching bases. The CDR3 is 12 residues long. The germline V gene has CDR1 SGHTA and CDR2 FQGNSA. The V end was cut by 3 bases, the J end by 13 bases, with 13 bases between. The CDR3 DNA reads as TGTGCCAGCAGCTTTGGGGTGACAGGTCAGTTCTTC. It encodes CASSFGVTGQFF.

The genes are TRBV5-1 and TRBJ2-1; D not resolved. There are 15 residues in the CDR3. V lost 0 bases to trimming and J lost 3 bases, with 10 bases between them. In germline, CDR1 is SGHRS, CDR2 YFSETQ. The CDR3 reads CASSLGGVGYNEQFF. CDR3 coding DNA: TGCGCCAGCAGCTTGGGAGGAGTAGGCTACAATGAGCAGTTCTTC.

The CDR3 region has the DNA TGCGCCAGCAGCCAAGCCCCAGGGACTAGCGGGAGAGATACGCAGTATTTT. Protein sequence: CASSQAPGTSGRDTQYF. The genes are TRBV4-1 and TRBJ2-3, with 14 bases matching TRBD2. V dropped 1 base and J dropped 5; count of bases not matched to a gene: 5. The CDR3 is 17 amino acids. CDR1 MGHRA and CDR2 YSYEKL come from the germline V gene.

This chain links TRBV14 with TRBJ1-2; TRBD1 matches 8 bases. From germline, CDR1 is SGHDN and CDR2 FVKESK. The CDR3 spans 14 residues. V lost 6 bases and J lost 11; bases outside the gene matches: 14. The CDR3 loop is CASRQQGAHSPYTF. The CDR3 DNA reads as TGTGCCAGCAGGCAGCAGGGGGCCCATTCCCCTTACACCTTC.